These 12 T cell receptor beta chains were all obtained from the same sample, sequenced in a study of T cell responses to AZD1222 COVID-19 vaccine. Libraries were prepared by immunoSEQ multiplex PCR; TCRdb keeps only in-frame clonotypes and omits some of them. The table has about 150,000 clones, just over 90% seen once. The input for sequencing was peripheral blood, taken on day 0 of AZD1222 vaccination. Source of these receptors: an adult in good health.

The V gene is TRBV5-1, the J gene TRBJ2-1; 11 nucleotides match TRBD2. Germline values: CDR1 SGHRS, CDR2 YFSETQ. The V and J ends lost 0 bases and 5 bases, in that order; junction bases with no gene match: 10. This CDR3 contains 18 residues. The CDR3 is CASSLGLSSGGYDNEQFF. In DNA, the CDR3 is TGCGCCAGCAGCTTGGGTTTGTCTAGCGGGGGGTACGACAATGAGCAGTTCTTC.

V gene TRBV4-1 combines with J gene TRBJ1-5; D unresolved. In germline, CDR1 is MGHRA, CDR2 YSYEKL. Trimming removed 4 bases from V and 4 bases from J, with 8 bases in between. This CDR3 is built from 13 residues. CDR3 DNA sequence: TGCGCCAGCAGCCGAGAAGGGAATCAGCCCCAGCATTTT. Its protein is CASSREGNQPQHF.

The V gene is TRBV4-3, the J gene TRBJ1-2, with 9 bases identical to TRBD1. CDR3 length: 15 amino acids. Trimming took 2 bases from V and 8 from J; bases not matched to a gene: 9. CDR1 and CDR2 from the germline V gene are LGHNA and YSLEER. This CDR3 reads CASSQSFNRGRGYTF. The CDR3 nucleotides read TGCGCCAGCAGCCAATCCTTTAACAGGGGGCGAGGCTACACCTTC.

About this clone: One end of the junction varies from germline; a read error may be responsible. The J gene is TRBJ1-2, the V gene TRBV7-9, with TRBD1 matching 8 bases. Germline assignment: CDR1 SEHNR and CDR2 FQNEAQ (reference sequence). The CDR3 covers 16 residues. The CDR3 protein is CASSLGQGALDYGYTF. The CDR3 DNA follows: TGTGCCAGCAGCTTAGGGCAGGGGGCGCTTGACTACGGCTACACCTTC.

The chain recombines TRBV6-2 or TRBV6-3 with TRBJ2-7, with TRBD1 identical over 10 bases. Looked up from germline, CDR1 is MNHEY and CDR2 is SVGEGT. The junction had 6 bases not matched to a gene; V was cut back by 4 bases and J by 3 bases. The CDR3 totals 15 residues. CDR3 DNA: TGTGCCAGCAGTTCGACCGGGACAGGGGTCTACGAGCAGTACTTC. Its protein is CASSSTGTGVYEQYF.

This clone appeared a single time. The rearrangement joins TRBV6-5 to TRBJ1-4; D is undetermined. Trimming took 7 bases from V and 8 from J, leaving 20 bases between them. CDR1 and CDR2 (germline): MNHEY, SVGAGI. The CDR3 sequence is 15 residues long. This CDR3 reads CASTVTGNSEEKLFF. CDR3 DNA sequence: TGTGCCAGCACCGTGACCGGGAACTCCGAGGAAAAACTGTTTTTT.

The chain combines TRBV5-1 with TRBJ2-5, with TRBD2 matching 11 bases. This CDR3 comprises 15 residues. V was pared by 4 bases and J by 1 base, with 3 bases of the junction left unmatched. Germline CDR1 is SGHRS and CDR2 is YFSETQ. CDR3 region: CASSRLAGGQETQYF. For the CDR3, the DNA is TGCGCCAGCAGCCGGCTAGCGGGGGGCCAAGAGACCCAGTACTTC.

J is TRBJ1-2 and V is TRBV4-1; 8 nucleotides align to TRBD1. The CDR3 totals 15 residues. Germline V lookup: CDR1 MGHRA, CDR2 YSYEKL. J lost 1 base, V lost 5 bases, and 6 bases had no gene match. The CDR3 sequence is CASSSRTGSNYGYTF. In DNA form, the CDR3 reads TGCGCCAGCAGCTCAAGGACAGGGAGTAACTATGGCTACACCTTC.

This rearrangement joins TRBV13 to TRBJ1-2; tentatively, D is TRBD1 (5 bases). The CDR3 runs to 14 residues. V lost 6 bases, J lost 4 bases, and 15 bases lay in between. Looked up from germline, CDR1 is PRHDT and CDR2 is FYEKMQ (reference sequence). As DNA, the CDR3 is TGTGCCAGCAGTTTCCTCAGGGTTAGCTATGGCTACACCTTC. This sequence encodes CASSFLRVSYGYTF.

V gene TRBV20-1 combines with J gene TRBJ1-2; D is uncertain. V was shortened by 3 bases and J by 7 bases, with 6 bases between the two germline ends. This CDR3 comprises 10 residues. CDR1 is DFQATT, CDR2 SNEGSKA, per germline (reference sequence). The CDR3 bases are TGCAGTGCTAGGGGTAGTGGCTACACCTTC. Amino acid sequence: CSARGSGYTF.

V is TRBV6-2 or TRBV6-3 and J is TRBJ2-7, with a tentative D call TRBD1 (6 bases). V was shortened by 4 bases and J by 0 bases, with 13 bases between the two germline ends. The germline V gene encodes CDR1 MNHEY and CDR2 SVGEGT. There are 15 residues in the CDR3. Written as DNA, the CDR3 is TGTGCCAGCAGTTTGTCCGGGACAAGCTCCTACGAGCAGTACTTC. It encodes CASSLSGTSSYEQYF.

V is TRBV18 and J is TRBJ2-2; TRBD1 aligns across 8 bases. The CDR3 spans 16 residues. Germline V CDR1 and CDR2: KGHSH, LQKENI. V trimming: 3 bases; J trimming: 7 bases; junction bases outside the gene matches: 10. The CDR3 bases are TGTGCCAGCTCACCTAACCCAGGGGGCTCTATCGGGGAGCTGTTTTTT. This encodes CASSPNPGGSIGELFF. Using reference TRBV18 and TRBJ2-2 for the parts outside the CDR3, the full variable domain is NAGVMQNPRHLVRRRGQEARLRCSPMKGHSHVYWYRQLPEEGLKFMVYLQKENIIDESGMPKERFSAEFPKEGPSILRIQQVVRGDSAAYFCASSPNPGGSIGELFFGEGSRLTVL.